The 9 T cell receptor beta chains below come from one sample, sequenced in a study of blood T cell repertoires in COVID-19. Profiling relied on immunoSEQ multiplex PCR, and the TCRdb table lists in-frame clones only, not all of them. This sample has more than 65,000 clones, with roughly 89% found just once. Sequences were obtained from peripheral blood. These receptors were collected from a woman older than 75 with active or convalescent COVID-19.

V and J are TRBV19 and TRBJ2-6; no clear D. V was pared by 5 bases and J by 6 bases, with 11 bases between. Per the germline V gene, CDR1 is LNHDA and CDR2 is SQIVND (reference sequence). CDR3 length equals 14 residues. The CDR3 nucleotides read TGTGCCAGTAGTCCCCGACACATGGCCAACGTCCTGACTTTC. Its protein product is CASSPRHMANVLTF.

This clone was counted only a few times. J is TRBJ1-1 and V is TRBV30; no clear D. This CDR3 spans 12 amino acids. Trimming stripped 0 bases from V and 6 bases from J, with 8 bases between. Germline CDR1 is GTSNPN and CDR2 is SVGIG (reference sequence). The CDR3 protein is CAWSVGGPEAFF. The CDR3 DNA sequence: TGTGCCTGGAGTGTAGGAGGGCCTGAAGCTTTCTTT.

This clone was recorded a few times. The V and J genes are TRBV19 and TRBJ2-7; TRBD1 matches at 8 bases. The CDR3 length is 16 residues. The germline CDR1 and CDR2 sequences are LNHDA and SQIVND (reference sequence). V was pared by 3 bases and J by 5 bases, with 12 bases of the junction left unmatched. Here the CDR3 reads CASSIVIGTGYNEQYF. CDR3 bases: TGTGCCAGTAGTATCGTAATAGGGACAGGTTATAACGAGCAGTACTTC.

The CDR3: CASRPPLLAGAQEEQFF. CDR3 in DNA: TGTGCAAGTCGCCCACCCCTACTAGCGGGGGCCCAGGAGGAGCAGTTCTTC. The chain uses TRBV12-2 and TRBJ2-1; the table's D call of TRBD2 was not tested on the DNA. TRBV12-2 corresponds to a pseudogene. The CDR3 has 17 amino acids.

The rearrangement joins TRBV7-2 to TRBJ1-2; TRBD1 is a possible D gene (6 bases). The CDR3 runs 14 residues. The V end lost 5 bases, the J end lost 8 bases, and 18 bases lay between the germline ends. Per germline, CDR1 SGHTA and CDR2 FQGNSA. In DNA, the CDR3 is TGTGCCAGCAGCCTAATCGGGACAATACACGGCTACACCTTC. Encoded protein: CASSLIGTIHGYTF.

The chain couples TRBV3-1 (or the pseudogene TRBV3-2) to TRBJ1-3; the match to TRBD1 covers 7 bases. With 4 bases clipped from V and 2 bases from J, the junction kept 2 bases outside the gene matches. The CDR3 runs 14 residues. CDR1 is LGHDT, CDR2 YNNKEL, per germline (reference sequence). CDR3 DNA: TGTGCCAGCAGCCTCAGGGGGACTGGAAACACCATATATTTT. Translation: CASSLRGTGNTIYF.

The genes are TRBV29-1 and TRBJ2-3; TRBD1 matches 10 bases. Losses at the gene ends were 3 bases for V and 7 bases for J; bases not matched to a gene: 7. Germline CDR1 SQVTM, CDR2 ANQGSEA. The CDR3 length is 14 residues. In nucleotides, the CDR3 is TGCAGCGTTGACGACAGGGGGCTGAAAAATACGCAGTATTTT. Translated, it gives CSVDDRGLKNTQYF.

This clone was observed a few times. The chain is built from TRBV4-2 and TRBJ2-1, with 8 bases identical to TRBD2. Trimming cost V 4 bases and J 10 bases; bases outside gene matches: 12. The CDR3 extends over 15 amino acids. Germline V gene data show CDR1 as LGHNA and CDR2 as YNFKEQ. Here the CDR3 reads CASSPLRGGLYEQFF. The CDR3 DNA reads as TGTGCCAGCAGCCCGCTCCGGGGGGGCCTATACGAGCAGTTCTTC.

This chain connects TRBV5-6 to TRBJ2-1, with D unclear. The CDR3 contains 13 residues. V gave up 0 bases and J gave up 5 bases, with 6 bases separating them. Germline-derived CDR1 and CDR2 are SGHDT and YYEEEE. CDR3: CASSLVSNNEQFF. The DNA for the CDR3 is TGTGCCAGCAGCTTGGTTTCAAACAATGAGCAGTTCTTC.